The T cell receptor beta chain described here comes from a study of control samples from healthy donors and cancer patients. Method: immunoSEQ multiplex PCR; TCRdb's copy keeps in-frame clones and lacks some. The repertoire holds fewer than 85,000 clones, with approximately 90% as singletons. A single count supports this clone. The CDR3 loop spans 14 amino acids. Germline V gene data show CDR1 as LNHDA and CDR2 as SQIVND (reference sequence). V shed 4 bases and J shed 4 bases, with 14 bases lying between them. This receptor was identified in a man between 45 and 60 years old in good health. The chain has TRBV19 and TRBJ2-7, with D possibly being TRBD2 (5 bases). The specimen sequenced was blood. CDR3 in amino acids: CASSSLSGVYEQYF. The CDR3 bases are TGTGCCAGTAGTAGCCTCTCCGGGGTATACGAGCAGTACTTC.